The 30 T cell receptor beta chains presented below share a single source sample, sequenced in a study of cytomegalovirus exposure and HLA in healthy donors (dated 2017 in TCRdb). The library came from the immunoSEQ multiplex PCR assay. The multiplex PCR relied on a mix of 60 forward primers for TCR Vbeta segments and 13 reverse primers for TCR Jbeta segments. Imported from immuneACCESS, the table was reduced by TCRdb to in-frame sequences with V and J called. These copies leave out some clones; in studies compared against another copy, an unresolved V gene accounts for under half, and the cause of the remainder is not known. This sample comprises about 170,000 clones, about three quarters of them detected only once. The ten most abundant clones make up 0.6% to 0.95% of the sample. Sequencing was done on a sample of PBMCs. The receptors originated from a female donor in good health and CMV-seronegative.

The chain carries TRBV6-1 and TRBJ1-1, with a possible D match to TRBD1 (5 bases). Between the trimmed V and J ends, which lost 6 bases and 4 bases, there was a span of 12 bases. The CDR3 runs 13 residues. Germline V CDR1 and CDR2: MNHNS, SASEGT. This chain's CDR3 is CASRGAVITEAFF. DNA for the CDR3: TGTGCCAGCAGAGGGGCGGTTATCACTGAAGCTTTCTTT.

The V gene is TRBV4-2, the J gene TRBJ1-6, with D unresolved. Per germline, CDR1 LGHNA and CDR2 YNFKEQ. CDR3 length equals 16 residues. V was clipped by 0 bases and J by 4 bases, with 10 bases between them. The CDR3 loop reads CASSQDVRQYNSPLHF. The CDR3 DNA reads as TGTGCCAGCAGCCAAGATGTGCGTCAATATAATTCACCCCTCCACTTT.

This clone was seen only a few times. The chain combines TRBV4-3 with TRBJ2-1; D is unclear. In germline, CDR1 is LGHNA, CDR2 YSLEER. Trimming removed 5 bases from V and 0 bases from J, with 11 bases in between. This CDR3 region has 15 residues. Here the CDR3 DNA reads TGCGCCAGCAGCTTCGGAGCAAGCTCCTACAATGAGCAGTTCTTC. Its protein is CASSFGASSYNEQFF.

The CDR3: CASSSKDRGSPLHF. In nucleotides, the CDR3 is TGTGCCAGCAGCTCCAAGGACAGGGGTTCACCCCTCCACTTT. The chain is built from TRBV5-4 and TRBJ1-6, with TRBD1 matching over 9 bases. This CDR3 comprises 14 residues. In germline, CDR1 is SGHNT, CDR2 YYREEE (reference sequence). V shed 3 bases, J shed 9 bases, and the junction held 4 bases outside the gene matches.

In its sample, this clone was seen once. The chain is built from TRBV5-1 and TRBJ2-3, with 10 bases aligning to TRBD2. The CDR3 runs to 18 residues. V trimming: 0 bases; J trimming: 4 bases; junction bases outside the gene matches: 11. From germline, CDR1 is SGHRS and CDR2 YFSETQ. CDR3 sequence reads: CASSLDASGGRSSDTQYF. The DNA for the CDR3 is TGCGCCAGCAGCTTGGATGCTAGCGGGGGAAGGAGTTCAGATACGCAGTATTTT. The entire variable domain, with the rest obtained from reference TRBV5-1 and TRBJ2-3, is as follows: KAGVTQTPRYLIKTRGQQVTLSCSPISGHRSVSWYQQTPGQGLQFLFEYFSETQRNKGNFPGRFSGRQFSNSRSEMNVSTLELGDSALYLCASSLDASGGRSSDTQYFGPGTRLTVL.

The rearrangement uses TRBV11-2 and TRBJ1-1; D unresolved. The CDR3 has 14 residues. Germline CDR1 reads SGHAT; CDR2 reads FQNNGV. Trimming shortened V by 4 bases and J by 4 bases, and 13 bases separated the two germline ends. CDR3: CASSSAQRATEAFF. The CDR3 bases are TGTGCCAGCAGCTCCGCCCAGCGGGCCACTGAAGCTTTCTTT.

In its sample, this clone was seen once. V is TRBV10-3 and J is TRBJ2-5, with 11 bases fitting TRBD2. CDR3 length: 16 amino acids. The junction had 5 bases not matched to a gene; V was cut back by 0 bases and J by 5 bases. From germline, CDR1 is ENHRY and CDR2 SYGVKD. The CDR3 here is CAISESLASGGETQYF. CDR3 DNA sequence: TGTGCCATCAGTGAGTCGTTGGCTAGCGGGGGGGAGACCCAGTACTTC.

This clone was observed many times. The chain carries TRBV19 and TRBJ2-3; a weak D match, TRBD2 (6 bases). V was shortened by 6 bases and J by 4 bases, with 14 bases between the two germline ends. Germline values: CDR1 LNHDA, CDR2 SQIVND (reference sequence). The CDR3 is made up of 14 amino acids. This CDR3 reads CASRGLLEADTQYF. The CDR3 region has the DNA TGTGCCAGTAGGGGACTCCTCGAAGCAGATACGCAGTATTTT.

The V and J genes are TRBV5-1 and TRBJ2-1; D is possibly TRBD2 (5 bases). Germline loops: CDR1 SGHRS, CDR2 YFSETQ. Trimming stripped 0 bases from V and 6 bases from J, with 7 bases between. This CDR3 region has 13 residues. CDR3 sequence (DNA): TGCGCCAGCAGCTTGGAAGCGGTCAATGAGCAGTTCTTC. It yields the protein CASSLEAVNEQFF.

There are a few counts of this clone. The V call is TRBV19, the J call TRBJ1-2; no definite D call. The length of the CDR3 is 11 residues. From germline, CDR1 is LNHDA and CDR2 SQIVND (reference sequence). Trimming pared 7 bases from V and 8 bases from J, leaving 11 bases between. The CDR3 DNA reads TGTGCCAGTAAGAGTGTTCACGGCTACACCTTC. Encoded protein: CASKSVHGYTF.

In this sample, this clone turned up once. The chain employs TRBV2 and TRBJ1-5; D is uncertain. CDR3 size: 13 residues. CDR1 is SNHLY, CDR2 FYNNEI, per germline. The germline V and J ends were trimmed by 4 bases and 4 bases, with 8 bases remaining between them. This CDR3 reads CASSAVSNQPQHF. CDR3 sequence (DNA): TGTGCCAGCAGTGCTGTGAGTAATCAGCCCCAGCATTTT.

The chain carries TRBV5-4 and TRBJ2-3; 7 bases agree with TRBD2. Trimming at V came to 5 bases and at J to 2 bases, leaving 5 bases not matched to a gene. This CDR3 is 14 amino acids long. Per the germline V gene, CDR1 is SGHNT and CDR2 is YYREEE (reference sequence). In nucleotides, the CDR3 is TGTGCCAGCAGGTCGGGACTAACCACAGATACGCAGTATTTT. Translated, it gives CASRSGLTTDTQYF.

The chain uses TRBV27 and TRBJ2-2, with TRBD1 matching over 7 bases. V shed 4 bases and J 0 bases; nucleotides not matched to a gene: 5. Germline CDR1 is MNHEY and CDR2 is SMNVEV (reference sequence). CDR3 length: 16 residues. The CDR3 bases are TGTGCCAGCAGTTCTCTCGGGACAGCGAACACCGGGGAGCTGTTTTTT. This gives the protein CASSSLGTANTGELFF.

The chain has TRBV7-8 and TRBJ2-3; 8 bases agree with TRBD1. The ends lost 7 bases at V and 6 bases at J; junction bases unmatched: 9. The germline V gene encodes CDR1 SGHVS and CDR2 FQNEAQ. The length of the CDR3 is 14 residues. CDR3 region: CASTPQGAWDTQYF. In DNA form, the CDR3 reads TGTGCCAGCACCCCGCAGGGGGCCTGGGATACGCAGTATTTT.

This chain joins TRBV19 and TRBJ1-2, with unresolved D. Germline V gene sequence: CDR1 LNHDA, CDR2 SQIVND (reference sequence). The CDR3 sequence is 13 residues long. Trimming removed 7 bases from V and 7 bases from J, with 16 bases in between. The CDR3 sequence is CASTPCRECGYTF. For the CDR3, the DNA is TGTGCCAGTACCCCTTGTAGGGAGTGTGGCTACACCTTC.

This chain joins TRBV29-1 and TRBJ2-2, with a weak D call TRBD2 (5 bases). The CDR3 has 15 residues. In germline, CDR1 is SQVTM, CDR2 ANQGSEA. V lost 7 bases to trimming and J lost 1 base, with 16 bases between them. DNA for the CDR3: TGCAGCGCCACCCCGGCGGGCAGGAACACCGGGGAGCTGTTTTTT. This codes for CSATPAGRNTGELFF.

This clone showed up just a few times. The chain couples TRBV27 to TRBJ2-5; possibly TRBD1 for D (5 bases). The CDR3 extends over 15 amino acids. The V gene's germline CDR1 is MNHEY and CDR2 SMNVEV (reference sequence). The germline V and J ends were trimmed by 1 base and 5 bases, with 14 bases remaining between them. The CDR3 bases are TGTGCCAGCAGTTTATTAAGGGGTGGTTGGGAGACCCAGTACTTC. Residues: CASSLLRGGWETQYF.

This sequence joins TRBV28 and TRBJ2-2; D gene ambiguous. With 3 bases removed from V and 10 bases from J, the gap between germline ends came to 9 bases. The CDR3 consists of 12 residues. In germline, CDR1 is MDHEN, CDR2 SYDVKM. CDR3 coding DNA: TGTGCCAGCAGTTTGTCGAGGTCGGAGCTGTTTTTT. This sequence encodes CASSLSRSELFF. Based on the CDR3 plus reference TRBV28 and TRBJ2-2, the full variable domain is DVKVTQSSRYLVKRTGEKVFLECVQDMDHENMFWYRQDPGLGLRLIYFSYDVKMKEKGDIPEGYSVSREKKERFSLILESASTNQTSMYLCASSLSRSELFFGEGSRLTVL.

The chain has TRBV7-3 and TRBJ2-7, with D possibly being TRBD2 (6 bases). V was shortened by 2 bases and J by 7 bases, with 15 bases between the two germline ends. Germline V gene lookup returns CDR1 SGHTA and CDR2 FQGTGA. CDR3 size: 14 residues. The CDR3 sequence: CASSLLAEGSEQYF. The CDR3 coding sequence is TGTGCCAGCAGCTTATTAGCGGAGGGGTCGGAGCAGTACTTC.

The V call is TRBV11-3, the J call TRBJ1-2; 7 nucleotides align to TRBD1. Germline lookup yields CDR1 SGHNT and CDR2 YENEEA. The J segment lost 5 bases and the V segment lost 4 bases, leaving 13 bases of the junction unmatched. This CDR3 has 16 residues. The CDR3 DNA reads as TGTGCCAGCAGCTCCTCTTCGGGACAGCTTACGTATGGCTACACCTTC. It yields the protein CASSSSSGQLTYGYTF.

This clone has only a few counts. The genes are TRBV4-3 and TRBJ2-3; D perhaps matches TRBD2 (7 bases). The germline V and J ends were trimmed by 4 bases and 3 bases, with 17 bases remaining between them. The CDR3 runs to 16 residues. The germline V gene has CDR1 LGHNA and CDR2 YSLEER. The CDR3 spells CASSPSSGGPTDTQYF. The CDR3 DNA is TGCGCCAGCAGCCCCAGTTCCGGGGGGCCAACAGATACGCAGTATTTT.

Worth noting for this clone: The junction departs from germline at one end; a sequencing error may be responsible. Written as DNA, the CDR3 is TGTGCTAGCAGCCCGATGGGAGTTAACGGCGAGCAGTACTTC. Translation gives CASSPMGVNGEQYF. J is TRBJ2-7 and V is TRBV7-7; tentative D call: TRBD2 (5 bases). Germline-derived CDR1 and CDR2 are SSHAT and FNYEAQ (reference sequence). This CDR3 spans 14 amino acids. The whole variable domain, filled in from reference TRBV7-7 and TRBJ2-7, reads GAGVSQSPRYKVTKRGQDVTLRCDPISSHATLYWYQQALGQGPEFLTYFNYEAQPDKSGLPSDRFSAERPEGSISTLTIQRTEQRDSAMYRCASSPMGVNGEQYFGPGTRLTVT.

The chain combines TRBV7-3 with TRBJ2-1; 12 nucleotides align to TRBD2. The CDR3 runs 19 residues. The germline CDR1 and CDR2 sequences are SGHTA and FQGTGA. Trimming at V came to 3 bases and at J to 2 bases, leaving 11 bases not matched to a gene. CDR3: CASSFLAGGPLTAYNEQFF. The CDR3, as DNA: TGTGCCAGCAGCTTCCTAGCGGGAGGGCCCCTTACAGCCTACAATGAGCAGTTCTTC.

This chain links TRBV18 with TRBJ1-2; perhaps TRBD1 as D (5 bases). Germline CDR1 is KGHSH and CDR2 is LQKENI. The V end lost 3 bases, the J end lost 8 bases, and 10 bases lay between the germline ends. The CDR3 is 12 residues long. The CDR3 coding sequence is TGTGCCAGCTCACCGGGAGGGGACGGCTACACCTTC. It specifies CASSPGGDGYTF.

V and J are TRBV29-1 and TRBJ2-5, with 10 bases identical to TRBD1. This CDR3 contains 15 residues. V lost 3 bases, J lost 2 bases, and 6 bases stayed unmatched. The germline V gene has CDR1 SQVTM and CDR2 ANQGSEA. CDR3 amino acids: CSVETTGQGQETQYF. CDR3 bases: TGCAGCGTTGAGACGACGGGACAGGGGCAAGAGACCCAGTACTTC.

As DNA, the CDR3 is TGTGCCAGCAGCTTCGGGAGGACTAGCGGAAAAGAGACCCAGTACTTC. This sequence encodes CASSFGRTSGKETQYF. The genes are TRBV5-4 and TRBJ2-5; 10 nucleotides align to TRBD2. J lost 3 bases, V lost 2 bases, and 7 bases had no gene match. Germline V gene data show CDR1 as SGHNT and CDR2 as YYREEE (reference sequence). This CDR3 has 16 residues.

The chain recombines TRBV7-9 with TRBJ2-7; TRBD2 aligns across 10 bases. This CDR3 region has 14 residues. Germline lookup yields CDR1 SEHNR and CDR2 FQNEAQ (reference sequence). The V segment lost 2 bases and the J segment 5 bases; nucleotides outside the gene matches: 3. The chain's CDR3 is CASSLSTSGNEQYF. The CDR3 DNA reads as TGTGCCAGCAGCTTATCCACTAGCGGGAACGAGCAGTACTTC.

This chain connects TRBV7-3 to TRBJ2-1; 9 positions agree with TRBD2. The germline gives CDR1 SGHTA, CDR2 FQGTGA. V dropped 5 bases and J dropped 7; count of bases not matched to a gene: 6. This CDR3 has 14 amino acids. In DNA, the CDR3 is TGTGCCAGCAGCAAGAGCGGGGGGAATAATGAGCAGTTCTTC. Amino acids: CASSKSGGNNEQFF. Full variable domain (rest looked up from reference TRBV7-3 and TRBJ2-1): GAGVSQTPSNKVTEKGKYVELRCDPISGHTALYWYRQSLGQGPEFLIYFQGTGAADDSGLPNDRFFAVRPEGSVSTLKIQRTERGDSAVYLCASSKSGGNNEQFFGPGTRLTVL.

The CDR3 loop is CSAAAGLARRVTYNEQFF. CDR3 coding DNA: TGCAGCGCGGCCGCCGGACTAGCGAGGAGGGTCACCTACAATGAGCAGTTCTTC. The V gene is TRBV29-1, the J gene TRBJ2-1; 9 bases align to TRBD2. Per germline, CDR1 SQVTM and CDR2 ANQGSEA. With V trimmed by 7 bases and J by 2 bases, 18 bases remained unmatched. CDR3 length equals 18 residues.

The V call is TRBV29-1, the J call TRBJ2-2, with 9 bases matching TRBD1. Looked up from germline, CDR1 is SQVTM and CDR2 is ANQGSEA. Trimming cost V 7 bases and J 4 bases; bases outside gene matches: 13. The CDR3 totals 16 residues. The chain's CDR3 is CSASGGQGVGTGELFF. Here the CDR3 DNA reads TGCAGCGCGTCAGGGGGACAGGGCGTCGGCACCGGGGAGCTGTTTTTT.